The 17 T cell receptor beta chains below all came from one sample that was sequenced in a study of glioma-infiltrating T cells after dendritic cell vaccination. Stated time point: after dendritic cell vaccination, including at tumor progression/relapse. Sequencing used immunoSEQ multiplex PCR; TCRdb keeps in-frame clones, though not all of them. The sample includes more than 45,000 clones, roughly 80% seen only once; the top ten take around a sixth. The sequences come from blood, collected after dendritic cell vaccination. The receptors shown here come from a human donor with glioblastoma.

The chain recombines TRBV5-6 with TRBJ2-5; TRBD2 aligns across 10 bases. The J segment lost 6 bases and the V segment lost 0 bases, leaving 8 bases of the junction unmatched. Germline V gives CDR1 SGHDT, CDR2 YYEEEE. The CDR3 has 16 residues. CDR3 loop: CASSLVSLAGEKTQYF. CDR3 coding DNA: TGTGCCAGCAGCTTGGTTAGCCTAGCGGGGGAAAAGACCCAGTACTTC.

The rearrangement joins TRBV5-1 to TRBJ1-3; no clear D gene. The V gene lost 4 bases and the J gene lost 3 bases, with 8 bases spanning the gap. The CDR3 length is 13 residues. The germline gives CDR1 SGHRS, CDR2 YFSETQ. The CDR3 loop reads CASSSGGGNTIYF. In DNA, the CDR3 is TGCGCCAGCAGCAGTGGAGGTGGAAACACCATATATTTT. The full variable domain, with the rest looked up from reference TRBV5-1 and TRBJ1-3, is KAGVTQTPRYLIKTRGQQVTLSCSPISGHRSVSWYQQTPGQGLQFLFEYFSETQRNKGNFPGRFSGRQFSNSRSEMNVSTLELGDSALYLCASSSGGGNTIYFGEGSWLTVV.

The chain carries TRBV2 and TRBJ1-5; TRBD1 aligns across 7 bases. The ends lost 3 bases at V and 5 bases at J; junction bases unmatched: 1. Germline values: CDR1 SNHLY, CDR2 FYNNEI. The CDR3 contains 13 residues. CDR3 nucleotides: TGTGCCAGCAGTGACAGGGGGTATCAGCCCCAGCATTTT. Translation gives CASSDRGYQPQHF.

This sequence joins TRBV13 and TRBJ2-7, with 14 positions matching TRBD2. CDR3 length: 18 amino acids. V lost 3 bases, J lost 0 bases, and 7 bases stayed unmatched. In germline, CDR1 is PRHDT, CDR2 FYEKMQ (reference sequence). The CDR3 DNA reads TGTGCCAGCAGCTTTAGACTAGCGGGGGGGCCGAGCTCCTACGAGCAGTACTTC. Protein product: CASSFRLAGGPSSYEQYF.

The rearrangement joins TRBV19 to TRBJ2-2, with 8 bases identical to TRBD2. Per germline, CDR1 LNHDA and CDR2 SQIVND (reference sequence). J was trimmed by 5 bases and V by 6 bases; bases with no gene match: 8. The CDR3 totals 15 residues. The CDR3 loop is CASRVAGIPTGELFF. CDR3 sequence (DNA): TGTGCCAGTAGAGTAGCGGGGATCCCGACCGGGGAGCTGTTTTTT.

The V and J genes are TRBV7-6 and TRBJ2-7, with 7 bases matching TRBD1. This CDR3 region has 14 residues. Germline V gene lookup returns CDR1 SGHVS and CDR2 FNYEAQ. Trimming cost V 5 bases and J 6 bases; bases outside gene matches: 10. The CDR3 DNA reads TGTGCCAGCAGCCGGGGACAGCGAATGGGCGAGCAGTACTTC. Protein product: CASSRGQRMGEQYF. The whole variable domain, filled in from reference TRBV7-6 and TRBJ2-7, reads GAGVSQSPRYKVTKRGQDVALRCDPISGHVSLYWYRQALGQGPEFLTYFNYEAQQDKSGLPNDRFSAERPEGSISTLTIQRTEQRDSAMYRCASSRGQRMGEQYFGPGTRLTVT.

V is TRBV9 and J is TRBJ1-2; TRBD1 agrees at 8 bases. V dropped 0 bases and J dropped 3; count of bases not matched to a gene: 1. Germline V CDR1 and CDR2: SGDLS, YYNGEE. The CDR3 contains 14 residues. CDR3 in amino acids: CASSVAGGDYGYTF. The CDR3 DNA reads TGTGCCAGCAGCGTAGCAGGGGGCGACTATGGCTACACCTTC.

The V call is TRBV7-6, the J call TRBJ1-6; D not resolved. The CDR3 runs to 16 residues. CDR1 and CDR2 from the germline V gene are SGHVS and FNYEAQ. V was shortened by 5 bases and J by 5 bases, with 16 bases between the two germline ends. CDR3: CASSPRPRLNNSPLHF. CDR3 nucleotide sequence: TGTGCCAGCAGCCCACGCCCGAGACTAAATAATTCACCCCTCCACTTT.

Here the CDR3 reads CAWKGDGQLNYGYTF. CDR3 DNA sequence: TGTGCCTGGAAGGGGGACGGACAGCTTAACTATGGCTACACCTTC. The rearrangement links TRBV30 to TRBJ1-2; D may be TRBD1 (6 bases). This CDR3 comprises 15 residues. V shed 4 bases and J shed 1 base, with 16 bases lying between them. Germline CDR1 and CDR2: GTSNPN and SVGIG (reference sequence). Variable domain in full (rest from reference TRBV30 and TRBJ1-2): SQTIHQWPATLVQPVGSPLSLECTVEGTSNPNLYWYRQAAGRGLQLLFYSVGIGQISSEVPQNLSASRPQDRQFILSSKKLLLSDSGFYLCAWKGDGQLNYGYTFGSGTRLTVV.

The chain joins TRBV6-5 to TRBJ1-2; no reliable D call. Germline V gene data show CDR1 as MNHEY and CDR2 as SVGAGI. The CDR3 runs 12 residues. The ends were cut back, 6 bases at V and 4 bases at J, with 9 bases in the middle. Written as DNA, the CDR3 is TGTGCCAGCAGCCCCGGGATCTATGGCTACACCTTC. It translates to CASSPGIYGYTF.

The chain employs TRBV4-1 and TRBJ2-5; 8 bases are a match to TRBD2. CDR1 is MGHRA and CDR2 is YSYEKL in the germline V gene. Unmatched junction bases numbered 3, after V lost 1 base and J lost 5 bases. The CDR3 has 14 amino acids. CDR3 bases: TGCGCCAGCAGCCAAGTGTGGACTAGCGAGACCCAGTACTTC. It specifies CASSQVWTSETQYF.

The CDR3 loop is CASSGLAGGADTQYF. CDR3 in DNA: TGTGCCAGCAGTGGACTAGCGGGGGGCGCAGATACGCAGTATTTT. The chain carries TRBV6-5 and TRBJ2-3; 14 positions match TRBD2. The length of the CDR3 is 15 residues. V shed 5 bases, J shed 4 bases, and the junction held 2 bases outside the gene matches. The germline CDR1 and CDR2 sequences are MNHEY and SVGAGI.

The V call is TRBV2, the J call TRBJ2-5; 9 bases line up with TRBD2. This CDR3 has 17 residues. The J segment lost 7 bases and the V segment lost 3 bases, leaving 15 bases of the junction unmatched. Germline V gives CDR1 SNHLY, CDR2 FYNNEI. The CDR3 DNA follows: TGTGCCAGCAGTGATTTTAGCGGGGGCCGCCCCATAGGGACCCAGTACTTC. Its protein is CASSDFSGGRPIGTQYF.

The chain employs TRBV5-1 and TRBJ2-2; no reliable D call. V shed 0 bases and J shed 5 bases, with 5 bases lying between them. CDR1 and CDR2 from the germline V gene are SGHRS and YFSETQ. The length of the CDR3 is 13 residues. The CDR3 is CASSLATTGELFF. The CDR3 DNA is TGCGCCAGCAGCTTGGCCACAACCGGGGAGCTGTTTTTT.

The gene calls are TRBV7-6 and TRBJ2-1; 7 positions match TRBD1. Losses at the gene ends were 5 bases for V and 7 bases for J; bases not matched to a gene: 8. Germline V CDR1 and CDR2: SGHVS, FNYEAQ. The CDR3 runs 14 residues. For the CDR3, the DNA is TGTGCCAGCAGCCTGCGACAGGGTGAAAATGAGCAGTTCTTC. Its translation is CASSLRQGENEQFF. Full variable domain (rest looked up from reference TRBV7-6 and TRBJ2-1): GAGVSQSPRYKVTKRGQDVALRCDPISGHVSLYWYRQALGQGPEFLTYFNYEAQQDKSGLPNDRFSAERPEGSISTLTIQRTEQRDSAMYRCASSLRQGENEQFFGPGTRLTVL.

This chain links TRBV11-3 with TRBJ1-1; TRBD1 might be the D (5 bases). The germline V gene encodes CDR1 SGHNT and CDR2 YENEEA. V lost 5 bases, J lost 2 bases, and 12 bases lay in between. This CDR3 is 14 amino acids long. For the CDR3, the DNA is TGTGCCAGCAGCCGGATGACAGTCAACACTGAAGCTTTCTTT. Amino acid sequence: CASSRMTVNTEAFF. The complete variable domain, with remaining parts taken from reference TRBV11-3 and TRBJ1-1, reads EAGVVQSPRYKIIEKKQPVAFWCNPISGHNTLYWYLQNLGQGPELLIRYENEEAVDDSQLPKDRFSAERLKGVDSTLKIQPAELGDSAVYLCASSRMTVNTEAFFGQGTRLTVV.

The CDR3 DNA is TGCGCCAGCAGGGCTAGCGGGAGAAGCACAGATACGCAGTATTTT. This sequence encodes CASRASGRSTDTQYF. The V gene is TRBV5-1, the J gene TRBJ2-3; TRBD2 matches at 10 bases. Trimming cost V 5 bases and J 0 bases; bases outside gene matches: 3. The CDR3 totals 15 residues. The germline CDR1 and CDR2 sequences are SGHRS and YFSETQ.